These 3 T cell receptor beta chains came from one sample sequenced in a study of T-cell memory formation after mild COVID-19. Using its own MiXCR run on the 5' RACE reads, TCRdb lists one record per CDR3 protein. The sample has hundreds of thousands of distinct CDR3 sequences, approximately 15% seen once; the top ten hold 2% to 2.5%. The sample comprised PBMCs or a T cell subset sorted from them (not recorded which). Every receptor here comes from an adult woman who had mild COVID-19 (a few samples of this study predate the infection). Cell type and time point are not known.

The chain is built from TRBV12-3 or TRBV12-4 and TRBJ2-7, with a tentative D call TRBD1 (5 bases). V lost 6 bases and J lost 0, with 9 bases in between. CDR3 length equals 13 residues. The CDR3 bases are TGTGCCAGCAGACTGACAGCCTCCTACGAGCAGTACTTC. Its protein is CASRLTASYEQYF.

CDR3 loop: CASSSTGFDTEAFF. Written as DNA, the CDR3 is TGTGCCAGCAGCTCGACAGGGTTTGACACTGAAGCTTTCTTT. This sequence joins TRBV7-9 and TRBJ1-1; 7 positions match TRBD1. Germline trimming cut 4 bases from V and 3 bases from J; bases unmatched to any gene: 5. This CDR3 comprises 14 residues. Germline V lookup: CDR1 SEHNR, CDR2 FQNEAQ (reference sequence).

This chain links TRBV24-1 with TRBJ2-5; D not certain. Germline CDR1 reads KGHDR; CDR2 reads SFDVKD. V lost 5 bases, J lost 0 bases, and 12 bases lay in between. The CDR3 is made up of 15 amino acids. The CDR3 sequence: CATSVRTWYQETQYF. Here the CDR3 DNA reads TGTGCCACCAGTGTCCGCACTTGGTACCAAGAGACCCAGTACTTC.